The next 2 T cell receptor beta chains were all read from a single sample in a study of T cell changes during pregnancy in multiple sclerosis. The assay was immunoSEQ multiplex PCR, and TCRdb's table has in-frame clones only and misses some. The sample has around 62,000 clones, 90% seen once. The sequenced sample was peripheral blood, obtained in the second trimester of pregnancy. Receptors were obtained from a female donor in good health, enrolled as a control in a pregnancy study.

The chain combines TRBV7-2 with TRBJ1-4; 8 bases fit TRBD1. Germline V gene sequence: CDR1 SGHTA, CDR2 FQGNSA. V lost 3 bases to trimming and J lost 7 bases; unmatched junction nucleotides: 7. This CDR3 is built from 15 residues. The CDR3 coding sequence is TGTGCCAGCAGCTTGGACAGGGTGACGGGTGAAAAACTGTTTTTT. Amino acid sequence: CASSLDRVTGEKLFF.

The rearrangement uses TRBV29-1 and TRBJ1-2; unclear D gene. There are 13 residues in the CDR3. Germline loops: CDR1 SQVTM, CDR2 ANQGSEA. Trimming removed 6 bases from V and 0 bases from J, with 11 bases in between. CDR3 protein: CSVLLPANYGYTF. The CDR3 DNA is TGCAGCGTCCTTTTGCCGGCTAACTATGGCTACACCTTC. The whole variable domain, filled in from reference TRBV29-1 and TRBJ1-2, reads SAVISQKPSRDICQRGTSLTIQCQVDSQVTMMFWYRQQPGQSLTLIATANQGSEATYESGFVIDKFPISRPNLTFSTLTVSNMSPEDSSIYLCSVLLPANYGYTFGSGTRLTVV.